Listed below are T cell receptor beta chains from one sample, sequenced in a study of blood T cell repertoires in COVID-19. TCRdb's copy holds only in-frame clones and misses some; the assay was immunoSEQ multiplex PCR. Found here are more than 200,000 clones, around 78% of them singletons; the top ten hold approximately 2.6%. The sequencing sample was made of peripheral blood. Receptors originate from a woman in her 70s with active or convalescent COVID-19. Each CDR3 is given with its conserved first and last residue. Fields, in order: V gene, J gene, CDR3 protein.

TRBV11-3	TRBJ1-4	CASSRTGNEKLFF
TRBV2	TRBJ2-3	CASSELSTDTQYF
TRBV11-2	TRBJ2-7	CASSATSGVNYEQYF
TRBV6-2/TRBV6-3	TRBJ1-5	CASSTTANQPQHF
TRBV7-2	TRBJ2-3	CASSLRPGTSFADTQYF
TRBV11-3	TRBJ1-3	CASSLGSSGNTIYF
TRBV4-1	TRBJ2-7	CASSQGLAGDEQYF
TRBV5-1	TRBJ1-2	CASSLWTEGGYTF
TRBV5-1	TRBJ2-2	CASSSGTGPTGELFF
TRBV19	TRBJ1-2	CASLDRVGYTF
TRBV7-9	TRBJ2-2	CASTQSTGELFF
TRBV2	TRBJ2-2	CASSGRVSTGELFF
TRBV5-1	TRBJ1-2	CASSLVGGDGYTF
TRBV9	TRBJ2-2	CASSAHIGVDGELFF
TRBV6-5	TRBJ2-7	CASSSVTVREQYF
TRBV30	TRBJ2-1	CAWSVRGRASYNEQFF
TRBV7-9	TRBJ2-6	CASSFRAGGANVLTF
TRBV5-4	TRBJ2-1	CASFLAGGYNEQFF
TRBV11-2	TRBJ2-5	CASRPGQFQETQYF
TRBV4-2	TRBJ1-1	CASSQVNRGPYEAFF
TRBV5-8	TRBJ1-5	CASSLYRGDQPQHF
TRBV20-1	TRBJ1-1	CSASGRPVMNTEAFF
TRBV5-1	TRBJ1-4	CASSLGGRGGEKLFF
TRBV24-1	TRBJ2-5	CATSDPRTDGETQYF
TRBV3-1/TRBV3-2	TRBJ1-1	CASSHLVEHTEAFF
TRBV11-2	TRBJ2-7	CASSQSLAGGTAGEQYF
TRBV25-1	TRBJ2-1	CASSAWGTGGFYNEQFF
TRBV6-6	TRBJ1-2	CASTPGDGYTF
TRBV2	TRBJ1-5	CASSGTGGNQPQHF
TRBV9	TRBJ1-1	CASSASYLNTEAFF
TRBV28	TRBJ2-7	CASSGGEPYEQYF
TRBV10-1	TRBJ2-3	CASSEWGGSDTQYF
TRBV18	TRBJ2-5	CASSPPVAETQYF